This T cell receptor (beta chain) was documented in a study of cytomegalovirus exposure and HLA in healthy donors. Overall study results and limits: CMV antigen specificity was confirmed in vitro for a few CMV-associated chains.

The ends lost 5 bases at V and 7 bases at J; junction bases unmatched: 7. CDR1 is MNHEY, CDR2 SVGAGI, per germline. The CDR3 loop spans 15 amino acids. The primer mix had 60 Vbeta and 13 Jbeta primers. The method was immunoSEQ multiplex PCR; TCRdb's version includes in-frame clones alone and lacks a portion of them. The sample has approximately 61,000 clones; 70% to 80% are singletons. Worth noting for this clone: Its antigen is as yet unknown.

The rearrangement links TRBV6-5 to TRBJ2-4; TRBD1 matches 11 bases. The receptor's source is a man between 18 and 29 years old in good health and CMV-seropositive. Source material: PBMCs. The CDR3 reads CASSIGGTGGNIQYF. CDR3 nucleotides: TGTGCCAGCAGTATTGGGGGGACAGGGGGGAACATTCAGTACTTC.